This TCR beta chain stems from a study of blood T cell repertoires in COVID-19. Per germline, CDR1 MNHEY and CDR2 SMNVEV (reference sequence). CDR3 length: 15 residues. V was pared by 3 bases and J by 2 bases, with 14 bases between. TCRdb's table, derived via immunoSEQ multiplex PCR, lists solely in-frame clones and lacks some. The profile covers about 400,000 clones, with about 87% appearing a single time and about 2.9% taken by the ten largest. The origin of this receptor is a human donor in a cohort sampled during active COVID-19. The V gene is TRBV27, the J gene TRBJ2-7, with D perhaps TRBD2 (5 bases). The sequencing input was peripheral blood. CDR3 DNA: TGTGCCAGCAGTTTTACAATAGCGCCTGCCTACGAGCAGTACTTC. Translating it yields CASSFTIAPAYEQYF.